This TCR beta chain was obtained from a study of blood T cell repertoires in COVID-19. On the study more broadly: The United States, Italy and Spain supplied acute and convalescent COVID-19 samples. The analysed material was cDNA or gDNA that came from T cells, B-cell-depleted T cells, or PBMCs.

V shed 5 bases and J 4 bases; nucleotides not matched to a gene: 11. The CDR3 runs 16 residues. From germline, CDR1 is SGHAT and CDR2 FQNNGV. Per the study methods: Estimated nucleated cell counts came from reference gene primer amplification. Assay: immunoSEQ multiplex PCR; the TCRdb copy retains only in-frame clones and omits some. V and J calls and clone size follow that table, whereas D and trimming were derived from the DNA. Seen here are under 90,000 clones, roughly 85% observed once, and the top ten hold less than 6.5%. V and J are TRBV11-2 and TRBJ1-1; TRBD1 aligns across 9 bases. This TCR derives from a man in his 60s with acute or convalescent COVID-19. Sample: peripheral blood. The CDR3 bases are TGTGCCAGCAGCCCAAGGGACAGGGCGAGGGGCACTGAAGCTTTCTTT. Encoded protein: CASSPRDRARGTEAFF.